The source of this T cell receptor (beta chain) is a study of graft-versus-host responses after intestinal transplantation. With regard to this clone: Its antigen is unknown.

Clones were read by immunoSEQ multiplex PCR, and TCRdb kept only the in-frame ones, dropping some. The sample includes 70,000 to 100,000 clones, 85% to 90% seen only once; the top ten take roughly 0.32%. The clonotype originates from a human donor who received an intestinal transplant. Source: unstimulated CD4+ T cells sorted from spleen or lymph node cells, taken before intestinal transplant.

In DNA form, the CDR3 reads TGTGCCAGCAGTTTATGGAGTTTCGGGGTTGTGAACACTGAAGCTTTCTTT. Protein: CASSLWSFGVVNTEAFF. The chain links TRBV28 to TRBJ1-1; no firm D call. Germline V gene sequence: CDR1 MDHEN, CDR2 SYDVKM. V gave up 0 bases and J gave up 0 bases, with 14 bases separating them. The CDR3 spans 17 residues.